These T cell receptor beta chains were read from a single sample in a study of blood T cell repertoires in COVID-19. The protocol was immunoSEQ multiplex PCR, while the TCRdb copy is restricted to in-frame clones and leaves out a portion. Among more than 130,000 clones, less than 85% were seen once, and the ten largest hold about 7%. The sample comprised peripheral blood. The receptors stem from a human donor in a cohort sampled during active COVID-19. Each CDR3 is given with its conserved first and last residue. The D gene is left open where the match is weak. The size entry is marked missing in some rows and otherwise reads once, few, many or a size class.

D,V,size,J,DNA,CDR3
TRBD1,TRBV7-2,NA,TRBJ2-5,TGTGCCAGCAGCTACCAAGGGACAGCGCAAGAGACCCAGTACTTC,CASSYQGTAQETQYF
NA,TRBV2,NA,TRBJ1-1,TGTGCCAGCAGCGTACAGGGAGTAAGGAACACTGAAGCTTTCTTT,CASSVQGVRNTEAFF
NA,TRBV4-3,NA,TRBJ1-6,TGCGCCAGCAGCCAGGCGGGGGGGATGGTCCATTCACCCCTCCACTTT,CASSQAGGMVHSPLHF
NA,TRBV28,NA,TRBJ2-7,TGTGCCAGCACCCGATCCAGGGCCTACGAGCAGTACTTC,CASTRSRAYEQYF
NA,TRBV12-5,once,TRBJ2-3,TGTGCTAGTGGTTACACCCTCACAGATACGCAGTATTTT,CASGYTLTDTQYF
TRBD2,TRBV10-2,NA,TRBJ2-3,TGCGCCAGCAGTGACCAAATGACTAGCGGGCAGTATTTT,CASSDQMTSGQYF
NA,TRBV5-4,NA,TRBJ1-1,TGTGCCAGCAGCTTGGTCAGGGGCACTGAAGCTTTCTTT,CASSLVRGTEAFF
NA,TRBV9,NA,TRBJ1-2,TGTGCCAGCAGTTATTCCGGGGGAAACTATGGCTACACCTTC,CASSYSGGNYGYTF
TRBD1,TRBV5-4,NA,TRBJ1-1,TGTGCCAGCAGCTTGCCCCGACAGGGGGCTGAAGCTTTCTTT,CASSLPRQGAEAFF
NA,TRBV5-4,once,TRBJ1-1,TGTGCCAGCAGCTTGGTTATTGACACTGAAGCTTTCTTT,CASSLVIDTEAFF
NA,TRBV6-6,NA,TRBJ1-3,TGTGCCAGCAGTTACCCCAGGGAAGTGATCACCATATATTTT,CASSYPREVITIYF
NA,TRBV21-1,NA,TRBJ2-1,TGTGCCAGCAGCTCTGCTGGGGGGGGGACATACCCCCATGAGCAGTTCTTC,CASSSAGGGTYPHEQFF
TRBD2,TRBV5-1,NA,TRBJ2-7,TGCGCCAGCAGCTTGGGGATGGGGCTAGCGGGGGAGTCCTACGAGCAGTACTTC,CASSLGMGLAGESYEQYF
TRBD1,TRBV5-1,NA,TRBJ2-3,TGCGCCAGCAGCTTGGGCGTGACAGGGGCCACAGATACGCAGTATTTT,CASSLGVTGATDTQYF
TRBD2,TRBV28,NA,TRBJ2-3,TGTGCCAGCAGTCCACCGGGGGGATTGCATACGCAGTATTTT,CASSPPGGLHTQYF
TRBD1,TRBV4-2,once,TRBJ2-7,TGTGCCAGCAGCCAAGATTACAGGGGATTTTCCGAGCAGTACTTC,CASSQDYRGFSEQYF
TRBD2,TRBV19,NA,TRBJ2-5,TGTGCCAGTAGTATGGCGTCTAGCGGGGGGAAAGAGACCCAGTACTTC,CASSMASSGGKETQYF
TRBD2,TRBV19,NA,TRBJ2-3,TGTGCCAGTACCCTACTAGCGGGGGGGCCAACAGATACGCAGTATTTT,CASTLLAGGPTDTQYF
NA,TRBV7-2,NA,TRBJ2-7,TGTGCCAGCAGCTTAGACCCCGGGGGCGAGCAGTACTTC,CASSLDPGGEQYF
NA,TRBV15,NA,TRBJ1-1,TGTGCCACCAGCTCAGAAGGGGGTTGGCGCACTGAAGCTTTCTTT,CATSSEGGWRTEAFF
NA,TRBV3-1/TRBV3-2,NA,TRBJ1-6,TGTGCCAGCAGCCCCGGACAGCGGTCACCCCTCCACTTT,CASSPGQRSPLHF
TRBD1,TRBV3-1/TRBV3-2,NA,TRBJ1-2,TGTGCCAGCAGCCACCTCGGGGGACAGGGGCACTATGGCTACACCTTC,CASSHLGGQGHYGYTF
NA,TRBV25-1,NA,TRBJ1-1,TGTGCCAGCAGGGTTAGCGTCCACACTGAAGCTTTCTTT,CASRVSVHTEAFF
NA,TRBV5-1,NA,TRBJ1-2,TGCGCCAGCAGCTTGGGTCCAGGGAATGGCTACACCTTC,CASSLGPGNGYTF
TRBD1,TRBV2,NA,TRBJ2-5,TGTGCCAGCACAGGGGGTAGCACCTATCAAGAGACCCAGTACTTC,CASTGGSTYQETQYF
TRBD1,TRBV19,NA,TRBJ2-7,TGTGCCAGTAGTCCTACCCGGGACAGGGCTTCCTACGAGCAGTACTTC,CASSPTRDRASYEQYF
NA,TRBV20-1,NA,TRBJ1-1,TGCAGTGCCCCGGCGGGGGGGGTTTTCTTT,CSAPAGGVFF
TRBD1,TRBV6-6,once,TRBJ1-5,TGTGCCAGCAGTAGGGACAGCGAAAATCAGCCCCAGCATTTT,CASSRDSENQPQHF
NA,TRBV11-3,NA,TRBJ2-3,TGTGCCAGCAGCTTTGGGGGCAGGGATACAGATACGCAGTATTTT,CASSFGGRDTDTQYF
TRBD2,TRBV6-4,NA,TRBJ2-3,TGTGCCAGCAGTCCCACTAGCGGGGGGGCGAAAGATACGCAGTATTTT,CASSPTSGGAKDTQYF
NA,TRBV4-3,NA,TRBJ1-5,TGCGCCAGCAGCCAAGACCGGGCGGGGCCCCAGCATTTT,CASSQDRAGPQHF
TRBD1,TRBV7-7,NA,TRBJ2-5,TGTGCTAGCAGCCAAACGGACAGGGCGGGGACCCAGTACTTC,CASSQTDRAGTQYF
TRBD1,TRBV3-1/TRBV3-2,once,TRBJ2-7,TGTGCCAGCAGCCCAGCCGGGACAGGGATCTCCGAGCAGTACTTC,CASSPAGTGISEQYF
TRBD1,TRBV30,NA,TRBJ1-2,TGTGCCTGGAGTCCCATGGGACAGGGGTACTATGGCTACACCTTC,CAWSPMGQGYYGYTF
NA,TRBV18,once,TRBJ2-7,TGTGCCAGCTCACCCCAGGTGCCCCCCTACGAGCAGTACTTC,CASSPQVPPYEQYF